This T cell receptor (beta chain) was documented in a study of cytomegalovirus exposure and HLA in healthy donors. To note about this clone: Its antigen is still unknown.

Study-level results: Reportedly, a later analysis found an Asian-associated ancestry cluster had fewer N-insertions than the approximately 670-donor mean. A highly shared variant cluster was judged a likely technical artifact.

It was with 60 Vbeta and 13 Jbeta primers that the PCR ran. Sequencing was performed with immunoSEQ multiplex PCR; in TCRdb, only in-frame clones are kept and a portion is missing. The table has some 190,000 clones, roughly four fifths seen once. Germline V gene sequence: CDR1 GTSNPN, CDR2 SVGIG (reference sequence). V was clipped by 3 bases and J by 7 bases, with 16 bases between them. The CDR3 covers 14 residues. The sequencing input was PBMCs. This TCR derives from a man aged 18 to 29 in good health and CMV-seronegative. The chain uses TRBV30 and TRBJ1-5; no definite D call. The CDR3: CAWSDGLRGQPQHF. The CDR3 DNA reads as TGTGCCTGGAGCGATGGACTGAGAGGCCAGCCCCAGCATTTT.